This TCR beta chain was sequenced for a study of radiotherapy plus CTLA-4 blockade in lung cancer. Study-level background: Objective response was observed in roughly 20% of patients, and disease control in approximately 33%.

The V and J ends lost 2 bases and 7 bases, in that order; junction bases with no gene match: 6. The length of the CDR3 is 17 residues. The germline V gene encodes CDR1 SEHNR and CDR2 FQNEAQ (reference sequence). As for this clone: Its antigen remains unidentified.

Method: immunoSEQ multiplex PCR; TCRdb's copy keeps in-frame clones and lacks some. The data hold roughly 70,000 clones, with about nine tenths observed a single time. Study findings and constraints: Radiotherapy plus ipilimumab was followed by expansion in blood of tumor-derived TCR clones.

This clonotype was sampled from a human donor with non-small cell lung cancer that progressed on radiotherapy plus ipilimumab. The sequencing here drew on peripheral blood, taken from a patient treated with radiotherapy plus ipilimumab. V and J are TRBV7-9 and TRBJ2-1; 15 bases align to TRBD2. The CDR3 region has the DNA TGTGCCAGCAGCTTAAGGAGGACTAGCGGGAGGGCGAATGAGCAGTTCTTC. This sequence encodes CASSLRRTSGRANEQFF.